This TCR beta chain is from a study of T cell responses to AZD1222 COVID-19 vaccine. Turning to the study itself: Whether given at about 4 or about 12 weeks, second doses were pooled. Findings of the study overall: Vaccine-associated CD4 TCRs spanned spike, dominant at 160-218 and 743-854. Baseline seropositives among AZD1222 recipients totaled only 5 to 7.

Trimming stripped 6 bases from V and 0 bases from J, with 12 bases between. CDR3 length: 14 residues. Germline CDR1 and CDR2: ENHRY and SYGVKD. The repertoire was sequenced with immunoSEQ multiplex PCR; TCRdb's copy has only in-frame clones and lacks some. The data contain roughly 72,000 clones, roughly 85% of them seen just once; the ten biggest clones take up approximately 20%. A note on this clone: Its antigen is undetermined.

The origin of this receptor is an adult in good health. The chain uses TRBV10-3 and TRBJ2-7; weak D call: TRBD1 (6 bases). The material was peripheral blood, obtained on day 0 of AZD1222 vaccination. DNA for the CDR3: TGTGCCATCAGAGAGGGGGATGTCTCCTACGAGCAGTACTTC. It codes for CAIREGDVSYEQYF.